This passage covers 16 T cell receptor beta chains from one sample sequenced in a study of OX40 agonist ivuxolimab in advanced cancers. Method: immunoSEQ multiplex PCR; TCRdb's copy keeps in-frame clones and lacks some. The sample holds over 20,000 clones, 70% to 90% seen once. This material consisted of CD4+ or CD8+ T cells sorted from blood, taken in a trial of the OX40 agonist ivuxolimab. The origin of the receptors is an adult with an advanced solid tumor such as melanoma, head and neck, liver or kidney cancer.

The rearrangement uses TRBV5-1 and TRBJ2-5; 7 bases match TRBD2. The germline V gene encodes CDR1 SGHRS and CDR2 YFSETQ. CDR3 length: 16 residues. V lost 0 bases, J lost 3 bases, and 8 bases stayed unmatched. The CDR3 nucleotides read TGCGCCAGCAGCTTGGGGTCCGGCGGGAGAGAAGAGACCCAGTACTTC. Protein: CASSLGSGGREETQYF.

This clone was observed a handful of times. This chain links TRBV6-5 with TRBJ2-7; no reliable D call. CDR1 and CDR2 (germline): MNHEY, SVGAGI. CDR3 size: 12 residues. With 2 bases removed from V and 6 bases from J, the gap between germline ends came to 8 bases. CDR3 loop: CASSYTPGEQYF. The CDR3 DNA reads TGTGCCAGCAGTTACACCCCTGGCGAGCAGTACTTC.

A few counts support this clone. The genes are TRBV18 and TRBJ1-5; D is ambiguous. Germline-derived CDR1 and CDR2 are KGHSH and LQKENI. Trimming removed 5 bases at V and 4 bases at J, with 12 bases between. The CDR3 covers 14 residues. The DNA for the CDR3 is TGTGCCAGCTCATCAGGTGGCCGGAATCAGCCCCAGCATTTT. Protein product: CASSSGGRNQPQHF.

The rearrangement links TRBV14 to TRBJ1-4, with a possible D match to TRBD1 (6 bases). V lost 3 bases and J lost 7, with 9 bases in between. CDR1 is SGHDN and CDR2 is FVKESK in the germline V gene. The CDR3 is 13 residues long. CDR3 protein: CASSHGQLEKLFF. CDR3 coding DNA: TGTGCCAGCAGCCACGGACAGCTTGAAAAACTGTTTTTT.

This chain joins TRBV15 and TRBJ2-3; D is perhaps TRBD2 (6 bases). Germline V gene data show CDR1 as LNHNV and CDR2 as YYDKDF (reference sequence). The CDR3 loop spans 13 amino acids. V lost 6 bases to trimming and J lost 3 bases, with 10 bases between them. As DNA, the CDR3 is TGTGCCACCAGGCCCGGGGGTACAGATACGCAGTATTTT. Amino acids: CATRPGGTDTQYF. Looking up the rest from reference TRBV15 and TRBJ2-3 gives the full variable domain: DAMVIQNPRYQVTQFGKPVTLSCSQTLNHNVMYWYQQKSSQAPKLLFHYYDKDFNNEADTPDNFQSRRPNTSFCFLDIRSPGLGDTAMYLCATRPGGTDTQYFGPGTRLTVL.

This clone was seen only once. This chain connects TRBV5-1 to TRBJ2-5; 12 nucleotides align to TRBD1. Germline trimming cut 4 bases from V and 0 bases from J; bases unmatched to any gene: 10. The CDR3 spans 18 residues. CDR1 and CDR2 from the germline V gene are SGHRS and YFSETQ. The CDR3 spells CASSPMGQGAWYQETQYF. CDR3 in DNA: TGCGCCAGCAGCCCGATGGGACAGGGGGCTTGGTACCAAGAGACCCAGTACTTC. The whole variable domain, filled in from reference TRBV5-1 and TRBJ2-5, reads KAGVTQTPRYLIKTRGQQVTLSCSPISGHRSVSWYQQTPGQGLQFLFEYFSETQRNKGNFPGRFSGRQFSNSRSEMNVSTLELGDSALYLCASSPMGQGAWYQETQYFGPGTRLLVL.

This chain links TRBV15 with TRBJ1-4, with D unresolved. This CDR3 is 13 amino acids long. Germline CDR1 and CDR2: LNHNV and YYDKDF (reference sequence). V lost 3 bases and J lost 5, with 7 bases in between. The CDR3 is CATSRDENEKLFF. CDR3 bases: TGTGCCACCAGCAGGGACGAGAATGAAAAACTGTTTTTT. The full variable domain, with the rest looked up from reference TRBV15 and TRBJ1-4, is DAMVIQNPRYQVTQFGKPVTLSCSQTLNHNVMYWYQQKSSQAPKLLFHYYDKDFNNEADTPDNFQSRRPNTSFCFLDIRSPGLGDTAMYLCATSRDENEKLFFGSGTQLSVL.

V gene TRBV6-5 combines with J gene TRBJ2-7, with unresolved D. Deletions cut 5 bases from V and 7 bases from J, with 18 bases between. The CDR3 consists of 14 residues. Germline V CDR1 and CDR2: MNHEY, SVGAGI. This chain's CDR3 is CASSPIRRRTEQYF. CDR3 DNA: TGTGCCAGCAGTCCCATACGCAGACGTACGGAGCAGTACTTC.

The chain is built from TRBV9 and TRBJ2-7, with TRBD1 identical over 9 bases. Germline V gene data show CDR1 as SGDLS and CDR2 as YYNGEE. This CDR3 has 15 amino acids. With 2 bases clipped from V and 2 bases from J, the junction kept 5 bases outside the gene matches. The CDR3 protein is CASSVGTGPPYEQYF. CDR3 DNA sequence: TGTGCCAGCAGCGTGGGGACAGGGCCCCCCTACGAGCAGTACTTC.

The chain is built from TRBV11-2 and TRBJ1-2, with TRBD1 identical over 8 bases. Germline lookup yields CDR1 SGHAT and CDR2 FQNNGV. There are 15 residues in the CDR3. With 0 bases clipped from V and 6 bases from J, the junction kept 6 bases outside the gene matches. Here the CDR3 reads CASSLDPTGADGYTF. CDR3 sequence (DNA): TGTGCCAGCAGCTTAGATCCGACAGGGGCGGATGGCTACACCTTC.

This chain links TRBV9 with TRBJ1-1, with a weak D call TRBD1 (5 bases). Trimming shortened V by 2 bases and J by 1 base, and 15 bases separated the two germline ends. The CDR3 has 16 residues. Per germline, CDR1 SGDLS and CDR2 YYNGEE. CDR3 DNA sequence: TGTGCCAGCAGCGTGGGCCTACAGGATGGGAACACTGAAGCTTTCTTT. As protein: CASSVGLQDGNTEAFF. Full variable domain (missing parts from reference TRBV9 and TRBJ1-1): DSGVTQTPKHLITATGQRVTLRCSPRSGDLSVYWYQQSLDQGLQFLIQYYNGEERAKGNILERFSAQQFPDLHSELNLSSLELGDSALYFCASSVGLQDGNTEAFFGQGTRLTVV.

This chain connects TRBV7-9 to TRBJ1-1; D is perhaps TRBD1 (5 bases). V lost 5 bases, J lost 0 bases, and 13 bases lay in between. This CDR3 has 15 amino acids. The germline CDR1 and CDR2 sequences are SEHNR and FQNEAQ (reference sequence). This CDR3 reads CASSAQGGMNTEAFF. The CDR3 nucleotides are TGTGCCAGCAGCGCCCAGGGAGGAATGAACACTGAAGCTTTCTTT.

This chain links TRBV5-1 with TRBJ2-1, with TRBD2 matching over 11 bases. Germline values: CDR1 SGHRS, CDR2 YFSETQ. The V segment lost 0 bases and the J segment 3 bases; nucleotides outside the gene matches: 5. The CDR3 runs 17 residues. The CDR3 loop reads CASSLVLAGGLYNEQFF. The CDR3 coding sequence is TGCGCCAGCAGCTTGGTTCTAGCGGGAGGTCTCTACAATGAGCAGTTCTTC.

This chain joins TRBV5-1 and TRBJ2-2; D possibly uses TRBD1 or TRBD2 (5 bases each). The CDR3 loop spans 14 amino acids. The ends were cut back, 0 bases at V and 5 bases at J, with 8 bases in the middle. In germline, CDR1 is SGHRS, CDR2 YFSETQ. The CDR3 bases are TGCGCCAGCAGCTTGGCGGGGCGTACCGGGGAGCTGTTTTTT. Amino acids: CASSLAGRTGELFF.

The chain recombines TRBV5-1 with TRBJ2-3; D is possibly TRBD2 (5 bases). CDR3 length: 15 amino acids. Germline CDR1 reads SGHRS; CDR2 reads YFSETQ. The germline V and J ends were trimmed by 3 bases and 0 bases, with 11 bases remaining between them. DNA for the CDR3: TGCGCCAGCAGCTGGACTGGGATTAGCACAGATACGCAGTATTTT. Residues: CASSWTGISTDTQYF.

The rearrangement links TRBV7-2 to TRBJ2-7; unclear D gene. The CDR3 is 16 residues long. The germline V gene has CDR1 SGHTA and CDR2 FQGNSA. Trimming cost V 2 bases and J 3 bases, with 17 bases left between them. The CDR3 loop is CASSLNGVLVGYEQYF. The DNA for the CDR3 is TGTGCCAGCAGCTTAAATGGGGTGCTAGTGGGCTACGAGCAGTACTTC.